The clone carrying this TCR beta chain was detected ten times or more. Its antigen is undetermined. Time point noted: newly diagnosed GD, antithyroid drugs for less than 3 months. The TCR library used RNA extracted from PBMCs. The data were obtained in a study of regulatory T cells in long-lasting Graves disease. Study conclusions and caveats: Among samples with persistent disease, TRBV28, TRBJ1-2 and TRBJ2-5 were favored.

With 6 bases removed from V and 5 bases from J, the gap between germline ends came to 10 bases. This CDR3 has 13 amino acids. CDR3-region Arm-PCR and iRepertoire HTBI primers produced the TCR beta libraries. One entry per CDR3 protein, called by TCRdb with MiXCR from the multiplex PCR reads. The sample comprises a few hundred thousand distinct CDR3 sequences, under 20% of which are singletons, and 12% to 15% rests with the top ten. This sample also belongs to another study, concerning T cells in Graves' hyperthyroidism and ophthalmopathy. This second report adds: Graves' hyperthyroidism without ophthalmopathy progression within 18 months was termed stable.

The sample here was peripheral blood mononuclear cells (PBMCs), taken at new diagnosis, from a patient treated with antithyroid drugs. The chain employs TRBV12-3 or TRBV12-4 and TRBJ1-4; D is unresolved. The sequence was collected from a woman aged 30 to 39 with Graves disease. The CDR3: CASSGRLNEKLFF. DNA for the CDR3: TGTGCCAGCAGCGGACGGTTGAATGAAAAACTGTTTTTT.